Listed here are 7 T cell receptor beta chains from one sample, sequenced in a study of blood T cell repertoires in COVID-19. The data were produced by immunoSEQ multiplex PCR, yet TCRdb's version contains in-frame clones alone and is incomplete. The data contain around 140,000 clones, roughly 88% of them singletons. The sequencing input was peripheral blood. Every receptor here comes from a man aged 55 to 70 with active or convalescent COVID-19.

V and J are TRBV28 and TRBJ1-1; D ambiguous. Germline assignment: CDR1 MDHEN and CDR2 SYDVKM. The CDR3 has 14 residues. V dropped 0 bases and J dropped 1 base, with 6 bases sitting between them. In nucleotides, the CDR3 is TGTGCCAGCAGTTTATGGGGAGGGAACACTGAAGCTTTCTTT. As protein: CASSLWGGNTEAFF.

CDR3: CASSPASEQFF. The CDR3 coding sequence is TGTGCCAGCAGCCCCGCCAGTGAGCAGTTCTTC. The V call is TRBV9, the J call TRBJ2-1; no clear D. CDR1 is SGDLS and CDR2 is YYNGEE in the germline V gene. This CDR3 is 11 amino acids long. V lost 4 bases to trimming and J lost 9 bases, with 8 bases between them. Supplemented by reference TRBV9 and TRBJ2-1, the full variable domain reads DSGVTQTPKHLITATGQRVTLRCSPRSGDLSVYWYQQSLDQGLQFLIQYYNGEERAKGNILERFSAQQFPDLHSELNLSSLELGDSALYFCASSPASEQFFGPGTRLTVL.

This chain joins TRBV19 and TRBJ1-3; weak D call: TRBD1 (5 bases). The CDR3 is 16 residues long. Germline V gives CDR1 LNHDA, CDR2 SQIVND (reference sequence). Trimming removed 1 base from V and 0 bases from J, with 10 bases in between. The CDR3 reads CASSIGQLNSGNTIYF. The CDR3 nucleotides read TGTGCCAGTAGTATAGGACAGCTGAACTCTGGAAACACCATATATTTT.

The V call is TRBV7-9, the J call TRBJ1-1; maybe TRBD1 (6 bases). Trimming left V 1 base short and J 4 bases short, with 19 bases between. The CDR3 runs to 17 residues. The germline V gene encodes CDR1 SEHNR and CDR2 FQNEAQ (reference sequence). CDR3 sequence reads: CASSLEKRGLGFTEAFF. CDR3 sequence (DNA): TGTGCCAGCAGCTTAGAAAAGCGGGGGCTTGGGTTCACTGAAGCTTTCTTT. Based on the CDR3 plus reference TRBV7-9 and TRBJ1-1, the full variable domain is DTGVSQNPRHKITKRGQNVTFRCDPISEHNRLYWYRQTLGQGPEFLTYFQNEAQLEKSRLLSDRFSAERPKGSFSTLEIQRTEQGDSAMYLCASSLEKRGLGFTEAFFGQGTRLTVV.

The chain has TRBV5-1 and TRBJ1-1; D possibly corresponds to TRBD1 (6 bases). Germline CDR1 SGHRS, CDR2 YFSETQ. CDR3 length: 16 amino acids. V was cut by 7 bases and J by 1 base, with 20 bases left in between. The CDR3: CASRNTGQGENTEAFF. CDR3 DNA sequence: TGCGCCAGCCGCAATACAGGGCAGGGAGAGAACACTGAAGCTTTCTTT.

The rearrangement uses TRBV30 and TRBJ2-3, with TRBD1 as a possible D gene (6 bases). Germline loops: CDR1 GTSNPN, CDR2 SVGIG (reference sequence). The length of the CDR3 is 13 residues. The V and J ends lost 5 bases and 0 bases respectively, with 9 bases between them. CDR3: CAWHRVSTDTQYF. DNA of the CDR3: TGTGCCTGGCACAGGGTGAGCACAGATACGCAGTATTTT.

This clone was observed a handful of times. The chain links TRBV5-4 to TRBJ1-1; possibly TRBD1 for D (6 bases). The length of the CDR3 is 14 residues. V shed 6 bases and J shed 4 bases, with 16 bases lying between them. Germline CDR1 SGHNT, CDR2 YYREEE (reference sequence). In DNA form, the CDR3 reads TGTGCCAGCATCAAACACAGGGAGGGCACTGAAGCTTTCTTT. This sequence encodes CASIKHREGTEAFF.